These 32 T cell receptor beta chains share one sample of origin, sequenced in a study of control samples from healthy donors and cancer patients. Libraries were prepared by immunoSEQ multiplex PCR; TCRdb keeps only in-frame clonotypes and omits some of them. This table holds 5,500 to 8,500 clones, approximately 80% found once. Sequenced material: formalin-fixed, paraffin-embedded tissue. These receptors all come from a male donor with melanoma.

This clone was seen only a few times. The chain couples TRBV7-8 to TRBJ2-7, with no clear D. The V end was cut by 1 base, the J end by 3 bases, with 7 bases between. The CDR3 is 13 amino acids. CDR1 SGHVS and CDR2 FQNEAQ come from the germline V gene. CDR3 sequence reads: CASSLGVDYEQYV. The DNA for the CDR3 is TGTGCCAGCAGCTTAGGAGTGGACTACGAGCAGTACGTC.

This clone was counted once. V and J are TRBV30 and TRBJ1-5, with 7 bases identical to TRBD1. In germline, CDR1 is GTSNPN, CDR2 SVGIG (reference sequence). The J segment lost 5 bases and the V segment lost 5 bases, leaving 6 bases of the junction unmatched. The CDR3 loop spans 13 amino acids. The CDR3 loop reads CAWGGGQHQPQHF. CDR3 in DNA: TGTGCCTGGGGTGGGGGACAGCATCAGCCCCAGCATTTT.

The CDR3 nucleotides are TGTGCCAGCAGCCCGCCTAGCACAGATACGCAGTATTTT. This translates into CASSPPSTDTQYF. V gene TRBV28 combines with J gene TRBJ2-3, with no clear D. V dropped 6 bases and J dropped 0 bases, with 7 bases sitting between them. CDR1 MDHEN and CDR2 SYDVKM come from the germline V gene. This CDR3 spans 13 amino acids.

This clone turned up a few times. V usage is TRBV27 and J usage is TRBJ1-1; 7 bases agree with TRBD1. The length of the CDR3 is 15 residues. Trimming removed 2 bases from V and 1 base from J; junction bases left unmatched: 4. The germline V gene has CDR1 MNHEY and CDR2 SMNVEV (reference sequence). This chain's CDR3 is CASSLATGTNTEAFF. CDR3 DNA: TGTGCCAGCAGTTTAGCGACAGGGACGAACACTGAAGCTTTCTTT.

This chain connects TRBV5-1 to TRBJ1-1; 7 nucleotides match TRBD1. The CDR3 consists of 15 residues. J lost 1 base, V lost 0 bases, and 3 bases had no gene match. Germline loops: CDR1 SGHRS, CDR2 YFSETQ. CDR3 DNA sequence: TGCGCCAGCAGCTTGGTTGAGGGGGCGAACACTGAAGCTTTCTTT. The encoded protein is CASSLVEGANTEAFF.

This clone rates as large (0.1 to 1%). CDR3 coding DNA: TGTGCCAGCGGACTGGTGGGGTCTGGAAACACCATATATTTT. It codes for CASGLVGSGNTIYF. V usage is TRBV7-9 and J usage is TRBJ1-3; D is ambiguous. There are 14 residues in the CDR3. Germline values: CDR1 SEHNR, CDR2 FQNEAQ (reference sequence). V lost 8 bases and J 1 base, leaving 12 bases between the germline ends.

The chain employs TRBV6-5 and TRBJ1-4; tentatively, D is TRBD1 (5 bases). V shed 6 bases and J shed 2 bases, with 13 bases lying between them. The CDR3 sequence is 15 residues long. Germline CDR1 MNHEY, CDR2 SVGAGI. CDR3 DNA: TGTGCCAGCAGCAAGGCCCGACAGACTAATGAAAAACTGTTTTTT. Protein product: CASSKARQTNEKLFF.

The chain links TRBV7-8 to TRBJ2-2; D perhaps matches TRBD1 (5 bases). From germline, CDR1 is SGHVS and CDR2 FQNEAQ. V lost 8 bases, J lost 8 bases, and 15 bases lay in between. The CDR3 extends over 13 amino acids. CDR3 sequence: CASGKGVSGELFF. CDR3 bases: TGTGCCAGCGGCAAAGGGGTTTCGGGGGAGCTGTTTTTT.

In nucleotides, the CDR3 is TGTGCCAGCAGCGTAGATCCAGATAACACTGAAGCTTTCTTT. Amino acids: CASSVDPDNTEAFF. The gene calls are TRBV9 and TRBJ1-1, with unresolved D. Germline CDR1 is SGDLS and CDR2 is YYNGEE. CDR3 length equals 14 residues. The germline V and J ends were trimmed by 0 bases and 2 bases, with 8 bases remaining between them.

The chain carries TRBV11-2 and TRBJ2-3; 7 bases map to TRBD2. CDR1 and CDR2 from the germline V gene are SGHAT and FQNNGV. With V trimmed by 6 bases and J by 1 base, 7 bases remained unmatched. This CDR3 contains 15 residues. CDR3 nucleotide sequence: TGTGCCAGCAGTCCCCTGGCGGGGGGCACAGATACGCAGTATTTT. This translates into CASSPLAGGTDTQYF. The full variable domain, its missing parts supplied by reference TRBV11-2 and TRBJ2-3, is EAGVAQSPRYKIIEKRQSVAFWCNPISGHATLYWYQQILGQGPKLLIQFQNNGVVDDSQLPKDRFSAERLKGVDSTLKIQPAKLEDSAVYLCASSPLAGGTDTQYFGPGTRLTVL.

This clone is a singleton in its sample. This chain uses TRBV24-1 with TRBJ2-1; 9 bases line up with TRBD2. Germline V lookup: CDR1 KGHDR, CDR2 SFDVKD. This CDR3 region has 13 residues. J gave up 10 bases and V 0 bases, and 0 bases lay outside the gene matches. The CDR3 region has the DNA TGTGCCACCAGTGATTTGCTAGCGGGGGAGCAGTTCTTC. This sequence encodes CATSDLLAGEQFF.

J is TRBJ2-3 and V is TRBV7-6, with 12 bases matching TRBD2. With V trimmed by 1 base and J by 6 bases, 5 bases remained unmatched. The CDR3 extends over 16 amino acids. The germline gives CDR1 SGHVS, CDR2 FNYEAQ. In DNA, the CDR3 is TGTGCCAGCAGCTTAGGTCCTAGCGGGGGGGCGGATACGCAGTATTTT. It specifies CASSLGPSGGADTQYF. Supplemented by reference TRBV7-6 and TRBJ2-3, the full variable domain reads GAGVSQSPRYKVTKRGQDVALRCDPISGHVSLYWYRQALGQGPEFLTYFNYEAQQDKSGLPNDRFSAERPEGSISTLTIQRTEQRDSAMYRCASSLGPSGGADTQYFGPGTRLTVL.

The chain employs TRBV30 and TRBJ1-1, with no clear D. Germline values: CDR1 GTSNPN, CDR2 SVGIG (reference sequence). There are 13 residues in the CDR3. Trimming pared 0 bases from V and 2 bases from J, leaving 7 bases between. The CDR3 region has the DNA TGTGCCTGGAGTGTAGGGCCCAACACTGAAGCTTTCTTT. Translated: CAWSVGPNTEAFF.

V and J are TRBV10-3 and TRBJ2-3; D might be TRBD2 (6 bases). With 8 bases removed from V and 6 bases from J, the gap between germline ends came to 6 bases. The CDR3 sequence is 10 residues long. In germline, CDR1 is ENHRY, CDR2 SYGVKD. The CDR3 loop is CAIGRDTQYF. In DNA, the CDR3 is TGTGCCATCGGGAGGGATACGCAGTATTTT.

CDR3 DNA: TGTGCCAGCAGCGGGACAAGGAACTACGAGCAGTACTTC. It specifies CASSGTRNYEQYF. The chain uses TRBV11-3 and TRBJ2-7; tentative D call: TRBD1 (6 bases). Deletions cut 5 bases from V and 3 bases from J, with 11 bases between. This CDR3 is 13 amino acids long. Per germline, CDR1 SGHNT and CDR2 YENEEA.

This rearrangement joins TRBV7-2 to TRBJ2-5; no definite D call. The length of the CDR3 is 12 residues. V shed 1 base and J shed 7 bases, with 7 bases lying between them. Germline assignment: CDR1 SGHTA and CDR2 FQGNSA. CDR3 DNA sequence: TGTGCCAGCAGCTTAGGATCGGGGACCCAGTACTTC. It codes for CASSLGSGTQYF.

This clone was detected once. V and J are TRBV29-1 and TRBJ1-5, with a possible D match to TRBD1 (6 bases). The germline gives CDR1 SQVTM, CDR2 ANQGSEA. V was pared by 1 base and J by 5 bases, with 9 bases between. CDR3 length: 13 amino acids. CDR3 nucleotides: TGCAGCGTTGAAGTATCAGGGGATCAGCCCCAGCATTTT. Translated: CSVEVSGDQPQHF. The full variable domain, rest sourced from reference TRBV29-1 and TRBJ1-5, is SAVISQKPSRDICQRGTSLTIQCQVDSQVTMMFWYRQQPGQSLTLIATANQGSEATYESGFVIDKFPISRPNLTFSTLTVSNMSPEDSSIYLCSVEVSGDQPQHFGDGTRLSIL.

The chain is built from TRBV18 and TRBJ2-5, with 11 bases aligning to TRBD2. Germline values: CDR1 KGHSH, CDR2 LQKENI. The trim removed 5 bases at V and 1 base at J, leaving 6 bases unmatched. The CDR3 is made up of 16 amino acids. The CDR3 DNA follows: TGTGCCAGCTCAAGAAGACTAGCGGGGCCCCAAGAGACCCAGTACTTC. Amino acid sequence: CASSRRLAGPQETQYF.

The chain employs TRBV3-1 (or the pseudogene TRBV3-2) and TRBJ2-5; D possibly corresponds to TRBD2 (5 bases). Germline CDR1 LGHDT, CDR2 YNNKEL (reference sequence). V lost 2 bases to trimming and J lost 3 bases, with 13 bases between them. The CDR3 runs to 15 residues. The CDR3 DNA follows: TGTGCCAGCAGCCAAAACGCCAGGAGGAAAGAGACCCAGTACTTC. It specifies CASSQNARRKETQYF.

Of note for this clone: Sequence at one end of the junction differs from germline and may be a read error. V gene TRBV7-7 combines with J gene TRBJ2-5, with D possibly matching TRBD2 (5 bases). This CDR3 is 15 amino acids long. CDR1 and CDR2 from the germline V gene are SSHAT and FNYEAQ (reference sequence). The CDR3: CASSLALGSVADQYF. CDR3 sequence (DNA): TGTGCTAGCAGCTTAGCGTTGGGATCGGTTGCGGACCAGTACTTC.

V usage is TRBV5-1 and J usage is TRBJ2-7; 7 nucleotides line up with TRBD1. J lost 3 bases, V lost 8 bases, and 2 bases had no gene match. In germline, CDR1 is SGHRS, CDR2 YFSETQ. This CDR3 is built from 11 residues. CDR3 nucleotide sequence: TGCGCCAGAGACAGGGACTACGAGCAGTACGTC. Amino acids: CARDRDYEQYV.

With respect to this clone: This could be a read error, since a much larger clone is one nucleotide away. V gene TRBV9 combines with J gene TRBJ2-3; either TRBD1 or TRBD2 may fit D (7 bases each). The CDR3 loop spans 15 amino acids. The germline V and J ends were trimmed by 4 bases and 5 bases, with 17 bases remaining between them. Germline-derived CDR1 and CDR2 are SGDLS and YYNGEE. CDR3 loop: CASSLWEGAEDTQYF. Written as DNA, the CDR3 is TGTGCCAGCAGCCTCTGGGAGGGGGCGGAAGATACGCAGTATTTT.

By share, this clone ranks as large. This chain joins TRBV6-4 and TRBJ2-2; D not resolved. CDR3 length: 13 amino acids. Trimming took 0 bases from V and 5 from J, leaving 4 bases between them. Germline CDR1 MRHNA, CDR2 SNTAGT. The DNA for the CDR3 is TGTGCCAGCAGTGACTCGACTACCGGGGAGCTGTTTTTT. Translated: CASSDSTTGELFF.

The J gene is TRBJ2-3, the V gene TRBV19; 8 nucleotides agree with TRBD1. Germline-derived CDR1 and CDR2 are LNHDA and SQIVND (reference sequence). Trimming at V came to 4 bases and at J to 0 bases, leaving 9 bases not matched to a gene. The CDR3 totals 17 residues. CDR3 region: CASSKRQGSPSTDTQYF. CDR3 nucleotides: TGTGCCAGTAGTAAGAGACAGGGGAGCCCTAGCACAGATACGCAGTATTTT.

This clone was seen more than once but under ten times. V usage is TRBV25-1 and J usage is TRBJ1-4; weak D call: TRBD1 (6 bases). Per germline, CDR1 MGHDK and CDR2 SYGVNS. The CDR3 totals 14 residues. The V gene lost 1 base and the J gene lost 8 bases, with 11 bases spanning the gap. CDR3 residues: CASSEWWGQEKLFF. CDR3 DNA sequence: TGTGCCAGCAGTGAATGGTGGGGACAAGAAAAACTGTTTTTT.

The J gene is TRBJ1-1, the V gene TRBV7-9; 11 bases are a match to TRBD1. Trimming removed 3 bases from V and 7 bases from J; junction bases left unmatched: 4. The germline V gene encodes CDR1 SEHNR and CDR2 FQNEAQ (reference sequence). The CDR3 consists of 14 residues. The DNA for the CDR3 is TGTGCCAGCAGCTTGGGACAGGGGGTCAATGAAGCTTTCTTT. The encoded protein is CASSLGQGVNEAFF.

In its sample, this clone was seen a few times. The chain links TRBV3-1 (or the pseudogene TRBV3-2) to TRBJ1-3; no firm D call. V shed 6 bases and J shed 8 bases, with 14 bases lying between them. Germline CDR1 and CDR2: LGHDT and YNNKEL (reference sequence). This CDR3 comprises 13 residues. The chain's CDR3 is CASSPSGSDTIYF. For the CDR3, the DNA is TGTGCCAGCAGTCCAAGTGGATCGGACACCATATATTTT.

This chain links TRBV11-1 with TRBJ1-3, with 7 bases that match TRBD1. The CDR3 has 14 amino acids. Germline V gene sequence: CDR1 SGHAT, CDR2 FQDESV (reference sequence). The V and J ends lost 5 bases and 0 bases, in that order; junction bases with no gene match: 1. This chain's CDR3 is CASSRQGSGNTIYF. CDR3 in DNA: TGTGCCAGCAGCCGACAGGGCTCTGGAAACACCATATATTTT.

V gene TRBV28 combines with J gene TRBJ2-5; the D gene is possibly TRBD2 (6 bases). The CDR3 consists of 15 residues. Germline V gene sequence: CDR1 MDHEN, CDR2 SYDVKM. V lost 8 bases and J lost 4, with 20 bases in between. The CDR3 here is CASDSEGLKTETQYF. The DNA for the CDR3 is TGTGCCAGCGACTCAGAGGGACTGAAGACAGAGACCCAGTACTTC.

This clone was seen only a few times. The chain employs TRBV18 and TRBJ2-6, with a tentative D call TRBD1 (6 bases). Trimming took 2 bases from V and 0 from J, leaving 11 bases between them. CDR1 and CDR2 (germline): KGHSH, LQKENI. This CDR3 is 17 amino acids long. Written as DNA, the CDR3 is TGTGCCAGCTCACCAACAGGGCTGAGCTCTGGGGCCAACGTCCTGACTTTC. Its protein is CASSPTGLSSGANVLTF.

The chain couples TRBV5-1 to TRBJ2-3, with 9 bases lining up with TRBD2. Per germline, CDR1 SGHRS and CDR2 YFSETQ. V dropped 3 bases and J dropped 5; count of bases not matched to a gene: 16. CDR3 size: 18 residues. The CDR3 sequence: CASSSQNGAGGPGDTQYF. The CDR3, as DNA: TGCGCCAGCAGCTCGCAAAACGGGGCGGGGGGGCCTGGAGATACGCAGTATTTT.

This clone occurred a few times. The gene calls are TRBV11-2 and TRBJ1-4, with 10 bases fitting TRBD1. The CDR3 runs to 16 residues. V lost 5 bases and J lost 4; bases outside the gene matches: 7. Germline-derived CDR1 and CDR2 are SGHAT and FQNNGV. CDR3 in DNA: TGTGCCAGCAGCCCAAGGACAGGGGGAAATAATGAAAAACTGTTTTTT. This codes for CASSPRTGGNNEKLFF.